This T cell receptor beta chain was captured by sequencing in a study of cytomegalovirus exposure and HLA in healthy donors. PCR amplification relied on 60 Vbeta primers (plus 13 Jbeta primers). Assay used: immunoSEQ multiplex PCR; TCRdb lists only in-frame clones, some missing. This table holds around 160,000 clones, around 76% found once. Trimming at V came to 4 bases and at J to 0 bases, leaving 5 bases not matched to a gene. The CDR3 consists of 15 residues. Germline-derived CDR1 and CDR2 are MDHEN and SYDVKM. The clonotype was recovered from a woman between 40 and 55 years old in good health and CMV-seronegative. This rearrangement joins TRBV28 to TRBJ1-1, with 7 bases aligning to TRBD1. Specimen: PBMCs. CDR3 DNA sequence: TGTGCCAGCAGTTCCCCGGGACAGTTGAACACTGAAGCTTTCTTT. Its protein is CASSSPGQLNTEAFF.